The sequence of this T cell receptor (beta chain) was determined in a study of Ad26.COV2.S vaccination and SARS-CoV-2 variants. For the study at large: Ad26.COV2.S was injected intramuscularly once or twice, 56 days apart. The study, taken as a whole, reports: Comparable non-spike TCR breadth was observed in vaccine and placebo recipients.

Sequencing used immunoSEQ multiplex PCR; TCRdb keeps in-frame clones, though not all of them. The sample shows hundreds of thousands of clones, about 89% of them seen only once. The CDR3 is 13 residues long. V dropped 4 bases and J dropped 7; count of bases not matched to a gene: 6. Germline CDR1 is LGHNA and CDR2 is YSLEER. Treatment here: approximately 18 received Ad26.COV2.S at low or high dose, single or two shots; several received placebo; per-sample allocation not given. Sample collection was performed on day 63 after the first vaccine or placebo injection. In regard to this clone: Its antigen is still unknown.

The sequencing used peripheral blood, collected in a trial of Ad26.COV2.S vaccine versus placebo. V is TRBV4-3 and J is TRBJ1-1; TRBD1 agrees at 7 bases. This TCR derives from a person between 18 and 59 years old who received the Ad26.COV2.S COVID-19 vaccine or a placebo. DNA for the CDR3: TGCGCCAGCAGCCTGAGACAGGGAGGTGAAGCTTTCTTT. Its translation: CASSLRQGGEAFF.